Below, 21 T cell receptor beta chains from the same sample are listed, as sequenced in a study of OX40 agonist ivuxolimab in advanced cancers. TCRdb's copy holds only in-frame clones and misses some; the assay was immunoSEQ multiplex PCR. The data hold about 80,000 clones, with approximately 90% observed a single time. Specimen: CD4+ or CD8+ T cells sorted from blood, collected in a trial of the OX40 agonist ivuxolimab. These receptors were obtained from an adult with an advanced solid tumor such as melanoma, head and neck, liver or kidney cancer.

The chain recombines TRBV7-7 with TRBJ2-5, with a tentative D call TRBD2 (5 bases). The J call is in doubt because the DNA end fits TRBJ2-7 better. The length of the CDR3 is 14 residues. Germline values: CDR1 SSHAT, CDR2 FNYEAQ (reference sequence). CDR3 amino acids: CASSPGLKGYEQYF. The CDR3 region has the DNA TGTGCCAGCAGCCCCGGACTCAAAGGCTACGAGCAGTACTTC.

The rearrangement links TRBV5-6 to TRBJ2-6; weak D call: TRBD1 (5 bases). The CDR3 runs to 15 residues. Trimming removed 4 bases at V and 2 bases at J, with 10 bases between. The V gene's germline CDR1 is SGHDT and CDR2 YYEEEE. The CDR3 sequence is CASSPAGTGANVLTF. CDR3 nucleotides: TGTGCCAGCAGCCCCGCAGGGACTGGGGCCAACGTCCTGACTTTC.

The chain has TRBV13 and TRBJ1-1, with TRBD1 identical over 7 bases. With 3 bases clipped from V and 5 bases from J, the junction kept 6 bases outside the gene matches. This CDR3 spans 14 amino acids. CDR1 is PRHDT, CDR2 FYEKMQ, per germline (reference sequence). The CDR3 protein is CASSFTGEATEAFF. As DNA, the CDR3 is TGTGCCAGCAGCTTCACAGGGGAGGCGACTGAAGCTTTCTTT.

The chain employs TRBV4-1 and TRBJ1-2, with D possibly TRBD1 on 5 matching bases. The CDR3 has 16 residues. Trimming stripped 1 base from V and 0 bases from J, with 12 bases between. From germline, CDR1 is MGHRA and CDR2 YSYEKL. CDR3 residues: CASSQALGDTNYGYTF. CDR3 bases: TGCGCCAGCAGCCAAGCCCTGGGGGATACTAACTATGGCTACACCTTC.

This chain joins TRBV13 and TRBJ2-1, with D perhaps TRBD1 (5 bases). The V and J ends lost 4 bases and 8 bases respectively, with 15 bases between them. The CDR3 has 14 amino acids. The germline CDR1 and CDR2 sequences are PRHDT and FYEKMQ (reference sequence). CDR3 sequence: CASSSTLDSHEQFF. The CDR3 DNA follows: TGTGCCAGCAGCTCCACCCTAGACAGTCATGAGCAGTTCTTC.

The V and J genes are TRBV6-6 and TRBJ1-2; no definite D call. Trimming cost V 7 bases and J 6 bases, with 18 bases left between them. CDR3 length: 14 amino acids. Germline V gene lookup returns CDR1 MNHNY and CDR2 SVGAGI (reference sequence). Written as DNA, the CDR3 is TGTGCCAGCACCACGGTTGGAGGGATCCATGGCTACACCTTC. Translated: CASTTVGGIHGYTF.

The rearrangement links TRBV2 to TRBJ1-4, with 7 bases matching TRBD1. Germline lookup yields CDR1 SNHLY and CDR2 FYNNEI. The trim removed 6 bases at V and 4 bases at J, leaving 8 bases unmatched. CDR3 length equals 15 residues. CDR3: CASRLGQVNNEKLFF. The CDR3 bases are TGTGCCAGCAGGTTAGGACAGGTTAATAATGAAAAACTGTTTTTT.

Here the CDR3 DNA reads TGTGCCAGCAGTTACTCGGGCAGGGGGCAGCGCGAGCAGTACTTC. Its protein product is CASSYSGRGQREQYF. The rearrangement uses TRBV6-5 and TRBJ2-7; 8 bases align to TRBD1. The CDR3 sequence is 15 residues long. Germline V gene lookup returns CDR1 MNHEY and CDR2 SVGAGI. V shed 0 bases, J shed 6 bases, and the junction held 7 bases outside the gene matches.

As regards this clone: This sample also contains other DNA sequences that code for the same CDR3. J is TRBJ1-2 and V is TRBV15; 9 bases fit TRBD1. Germline V lookup: CDR1 LNHNV, CDR2 YYDKDF (reference sequence). J was trimmed by 4 bases and V by 5 bases; bases with no gene match: 5. This CDR3 spans 14 amino acids. In DNA, the CDR3 is TGTGCCACCAGCGGACCGGGACAGGGCTATGGCTACACCTTC. It codes for CATSGPGQGYGYTF.

The chain combines TRBV23-1 with TRBJ1-3; tentatively, D is TRBD1 (5 bases). TRBV23-1 is an ORF, with its function uncertain. This CDR3 spans 15 amino acids. Trimming removed 1 base at V and 5 bases at J, with 12 bases between. DNA of the CDR3: TGCGCCAGCAGTCAATGTGTCAGGGCAAGAAACACCATATATTTT. It encodes CASSQCVRARNTIYF.

This chain joins TRBV19 and TRBJ1-1, with 9 bases fitting TRBD1. The germline V gene has CDR1 LNHDA and CDR2 SQIVND (reference sequence). The CDR3 is made up of 15 amino acids. Trimming took 5 bases from V and 5 from J; bases not matched to a gene: 9. This chain's CDR3 is CASSPRDREETEAFF. CDR3 nucleotides: TGTGCCAGTAGTCCAAGGGACAGGGAGGAAACTGAAGCTTTCTTT.

The chain couples TRBV7-9 to TRBJ2-1; TRBD1 matches 9 bases. Germline assignment: CDR1 SEHNR and CDR2 FQNEAQ (reference sequence). The CDR3 totals 16 residues. V was pared by 5 bases and J by 3 bases, with 8 bases of the junction left unmatched. The CDR3 region has the DNA TGTGCCAGCAGCCCAAGTGAGGGACAGGGCTACAATGAGCAGTTCTTC. Protein: CASSPSEGQGYNEQFF.

The rearrangement uses TRBV5-1 and TRBJ2-1, with 8 bases aligning to TRBD2. CDR1 is SGHRS and CDR2 is YFSETQ in the germline V gene. J lost 8 bases, V lost 3 bases, and 4 bases had no gene match. The length of the CDR3 is 13 residues. In DNA, the CDR3 is TGCGCCAGCAGCTGGAGCGGGGGTTATGAGCAGTTCTTC. This sequence encodes CASSWSGGYEQFF.

The chain joins TRBV5-8 to TRBJ1-2; 9 bases map to TRBD1. The CDR3 covers 14 residues. Germline values: CDR1 SGHTS, CDR2 YDEGEE. V shed 4 bases, J shed 0 bases, and the junction held 1 base outside the gene matches. The CDR3: CASSGDRANYGYTF. DNA for the CDR3: TGTGCCAGCAGCGGGGACAGGGCTAACTATGGCTACACCTTC.

In nucleotides, the CDR3 is TGTGCCAGCAGTCCTGGCGGGCTAGCGGGGGGTCAGTTCTTC. Its translation is CASSPGGLAGGQFF. This chain links TRBV11-2 with TRBJ2-1; 11 positions match TRBD2. Per the germline V gene, CDR1 is SGHAT and CDR2 is FQNNGV. The V gene end was trimmed by 6 bases and the J gene end by 13 bases; junction bases not matched to a gene: 11. This CDR3 contains 14 residues.

The CDR3 DNA reads TGTGCCAGCAGCTTTCTGGGGGTTGACGAGCAGTACTTC. Protein sequence: CASSFLGVDEQYF. The chain couples TRBV7-3 to TRBJ2-7; D is tentatively TRBD1 or TRBD2 (5 bases each). Trimming took off 3 bases at V and 5 bases at J, with 11 bases between the two ends. Germline assignment: CDR1 SGHTA and CDR2 FQGTGA. The CDR3 consists of 13 residues.

This clone was counted once. The J gene is TRBJ1-1, the V gene TRBV5-4; D remains unclear. The V end lost 0 bases, the J end lost 3 bases, and 9 bases lay between the germline ends. CDR1 and CDR2 (germline): SGHNT, YYREEE (reference sequence). The CDR3 runs 14 residues. The CDR3 DNA is TGTGCCAGCAGCTTGGCACTGGATGACACTGAAGCTTTCTTT. This translates into CASSLALDDTEAFF.

This clone appeared once. The chain couples TRBV2 to TRBJ2-3; tentatively, D is TRBD2 (6 bases). This CDR3 has 14 residues. Per the germline V gene, CDR1 is SNHLY and CDR2 is FYNNEI. Trimming took off 7 bases at V and 0 bases at J, with 11 bases between the two ends. In DNA, the CDR3 is TGTGCCAGCACGGCGGGGATAAGCACAGATACGCAGTATTTT. Encoded protein: CASTAGISTDTQYF.

V and J are TRBV9 and TRBJ2-7, with TRBD2 identical over 9 bases. CDR3 length: 16 amino acids. Germline V gene data show CDR1 as SGDLS and CDR2 as YYNGEE. The junction had 8 bases not matched to a gene; V was cut back by 3 bases and J by 1 base. DNA for the CDR3: TGTGCCAGCAGCGACCCAGAGCGGGGGGAATCCTACGAGCAGTACTTC. Translated: CASSDPERGESYEQYF. Together with reference TRBV9 and TRBJ2-7, the CDR3 gives the full variable domain: DSGVTQTPKHLITATGQRVTLRCSPRSGDLSVYWYQQSLDQGLQFLIQYYNGEERAKGNILERFSAQQFPDLHSELNLSSLELGDSALYFCASSDPERGESYEQYFGPGTRLTVT.

This clone was picked up a small number of times. This sequence joins TRBV6-6 and TRBJ1-1; 8 nucleotides align to TRBD1. The CDR3 has 13 residues. The V gene end was trimmed by 5 bases and the J gene end by 6 bases; junction bases not matched to a gene: 5. From germline, CDR1 is MNHNY and CDR2 SVGAGI (reference sequence). In nucleotides, the CDR3 is TGTGCCAGCAGTGACCTGACAGGGGCTGAAGCTTTCTTT. Translating gives CASSDLTGAEAFF.

The CDR3 nucleotides read TGCGCCAGCAGCCACGAACAGGGGTGGCCTGAAGCTTTCTTT. Protein product: CASSHEQGWPEAFF. The chain has TRBV4-1 and TRBJ1-1, with 7 bases lining up with TRBD1. CDR3 length: 14 residues. Trimming removed 3 bases from V and 6 bases from J; junction bases left unmatched: 7. From germline, CDR1 is MGHRA and CDR2 YSYEKL.